The clone carrying this TCR beta chain has a count of ten or more. From RNA transcripts, TCR beta CDR3 regions were amplified. RT-PCR in the first round (using the HTBI primer set) targeted the TCR CDR3. TCRdb redid the calling of the multiplex PCR reads with MiXCR, one entry per CDR3 protein. The sample carries about 600,000 distinct CDR3 sequences, about a sixth recorded once. This specimen belongs to a study of T cells in Graves' hyperthyroidism and ophthalmopathy. From germline, CDR1 is SQVTM and CDR2 ANQGSEA. This CDR3 contains 15 residues. V gave up 3 bases and J gave up 0 bases, with 12 bases separating them.

The source is a woman aged 40-49 years with Graves' ophthalmopathy. The sequenced sample was blood. The rearrangement joins TRBV29-1 to TRBJ2-1, with D perhaps being TRBD1 or TRBD2 (5 bases each). The CDR3 bases are TGCAGCGTTGACCTCGGGGCTGGCTCCTACAATGAGCAGTTCTTC. Residues: CSVDLGAGSYNEQFF.